A single sample is the source of the 25 T cell receptor beta chains below, sequenced in a study of OX40 agonist ivuxolimab in advanced cancers. Libraries were constructed by the immunoSEQ multiplex PCR assay. Drawn from immuneACCESS, this table holds only the in-frame rearrangements with V and J called that TCRdb kept. Clones are partly lost; checked studies trace under half to an unresolved V gene and leave the rest unexplained. The sample table records about 28,000 clones; around 86% of these occur just once. 20% to 30% of the sample is held by the ten biggest clonotypes. The sample consisted of CD4+ or CD8+ T cells sorted from blood, taken in a trial of the OX40 agonist ivuxolimab. All receptors come from an adult with an advanced solid tumor such as melanoma, head and neck, liver or kidney cancer.

The chain recombines TRBV4-2 with TRBJ1-6; D is ambiguous. Trimming shortened V by 1 base and J by 4 bases, and 11 bases separated the two germline ends. Germline V gene sequence: CDR1 LGHNA, CDR2 YNFKEQ. This CDR3 contains 16 residues. In nucleotides, the CDR3 is TGTGCCAGCAGCCAAGCTAGGGCCTTATATAATTCACCCCTCCACTTT. This gives the protein CASSQARALYNSPLHF.

This clone counts as medium-sized. The chain has TRBV7-9 and TRBJ2-7, with D unclear. The CDR3 runs to 15 residues. Germline V gene lookup returns CDR1 SEHNR and CDR2 FQNEAQ (reference sequence). The V and J ends lost 5 bases and 2 bases respectively, with 16 bases between them. This CDR3 is CASSQGKAGTYEQYF. The DNA of the CDR3 is TGTGCCAGCAGCCAAGGCAAGGCCGGCACCTACGAGCAGTACTTC.

The chain uses TRBV2 and TRBJ2-1; D perhaps matches TRBD2 (6 bases). The CDR3 covers 18 residues. CDR1 SNHLY and CDR2 FYNNEI come from the germline V gene. Trimming left V 4 bases short and J 4 bases short, with 23 bases between. The CDR3 DNA follows: TGTGCCAGCAGTGTCCCGGGGGTTGGCGGGATAGGTTACAATGAGCAGTTCTTC. This translates into CASSVPGVGGIGYNEQFF.

The chain links TRBV21-1 to TRBJ2-1; the table assigns TRBD2, which was not confirmed against the DNA. TRBV21-1 constitutes a pseudogene. The CDR3 totals 15 residues. CDR3 nucleotide sequence: TGTGCCAGCACTCTCCTAGCGGGAGAGGGGAATGAGCAGTTCTTC. As protein: CASTLLAGEGNEQFF.

This clone is deemed medium-sized. This sequence joins TRBV27 and TRBJ1-1, with D unclear. Germline V lookup: CDR1 MNHEY, CDR2 SMNVEV (reference sequence). CDR3 length: 14 amino acids. Trimming shortened V by 5 bases and J by 5 bases, and 15 bases separated the two germline ends. CDR3 region: CASSMGRRDTEAFF. The DNA of the CDR3 is TGTGCCAGCAGTATGGGCAGAAGGGATACTGAAGCTTTCTTT.

This chain connects TRBV6-5 to TRBJ1-1; no firm D call. The CDR3 extends over 13 amino acids. V gave up 3 bases and J gave up 0 bases, with 5 bases separating them. Germline CDR1 reads MNHEY; CDR2 reads SVGAGI. CDR3 DNA: TGTGCCAGCAGTTATGGCATGAACACTGAAGCTTTCTTT. Translating it yields CASSYGMNTEAFF.

The chain is built from TRBV13 and TRBJ2-3, with no clear D. The germline V and J ends were trimmed by 3 bases and 4 bases, with 2 bases remaining between them. The germline gives CDR1 PRHDT, CDR2 FYEKMQ (reference sequence). CDR3 length: 11 amino acids. The chain's CDR3 is CASSLSDTQYF. In nucleotides, the CDR3 is TGTGCCAGCAGCTTGTCAGATACGCAGTATTTT.

The chain carries TRBV6-5 and TRBJ2-3; maybe TRBD1 (5 bases). The V and J ends lost 7 bases and 5 bases respectively, with 16 bases between them. The germline V gene has CDR1 MNHEY and CDR2 SVGAGI. This CDR3 comprises 14 residues. The CDR3 here is CASKPGAAGDTQYF. The CDR3 nucleotides are TGTGCCAGCAAACCTGGGGCGGCAGGAGATACGCAGTATTTT.

The chain links TRBV10-3 to TRBJ2-1, with TRBD1 matching 9 bases. The junction had 7 bases not matched to a gene; V was cut back by 10 bases and J by 9 bases. Germline loops: CDR1 ENHRY, CDR2 SYGVKD. The CDR3 is 12 residues long. For the CDR3, the DNA is TGTGCCACCAGACAGGGGGAAGGTGAGCAGTTCTTC. Protein product: CATRQGEGEQFF.

J is TRBJ1-4 and V is TRBV7-9, with D tentatively TRBD1 (5 bases). CDR1 and CDR2 (germline): SEHNR, FQNEAQ (reference sequence). The CDR3 consists of 15 residues. Trimming shortened V by 6 bases and J by 5 bases, and 16 bases separated the two germline ends. The CDR3 loop is CASSRQGGENEKLFF. The CDR3 DNA sequence: TGTGCCAGCAGTCGCCAGGGAGGTGAGAATGAAAAACTGTTTTTT.

This chain uses TRBV6-1 with TRBJ1-2; D is undetermined. This CDR3 has 11 amino acids. Germline V gene data show CDR1 as MNHNS and CDR2 as SASEGT. V gave up 3 bases and J gave up 8 bases, with 7 bases separating them. CDR3 sequence (DNA): TGTGCCAGCAGTGACAGACCCGGCTACACCTTC. As protein: CASSDRPGYTF.

The chain links TRBV6-5 to TRBJ2-3; no definite D call. From germline, CDR1 is MNHEY and CDR2 SVGAGI. CDR3 length: 11 residues. V lost 2 bases and J lost 6, with 3 bases in between. CDR3 in amino acids: CASSYRDTQYF. The CDR3 bases are TGTGCCAGCAGTTACAGGGATACGCAGTATTTT.

This chain joins TRBV7-6 and TRBJ2-5; a possible D gene is TRBD1 (5 bases). V was cut by 1 base and J by 5 bases, with 11 bases left in between. The CDR3 contains 14 residues. Germline V CDR1 and CDR2: SGHVS, FNYEAQ. CDR3 region: CASSLEAGLETQYF. CDR3 DNA: TGTGCCAGCAGCTTAGAGGCAGGGTTGGAGACCCAGTACTTC.

V is TRBV7-8 and J is TRBJ2-1, with a tentative D call TRBD2 (5 bases). The CDR3 totals 12 residues. V was cut by 5 bases and J by 6 bases, with 8 bases left in between. CDR1 and CDR2 (germline): SGHVS, FQNEAQ. DNA for the CDR3: TGTGCCAGCAGCCTCGGGGTCAATGAGCAGTTCTTC. Translation gives CASSLGVNEQFF. Full variable domain (missing parts from reference TRBV7-8 and TRBJ2-1): GAGVSQSPRYKVAKRGQDVALRCDPISGHVSLFWYQQALGQGPEFLTYFQNEAQLDKSGLPSDRFFAERPEGSVSTLKIQRTQQEDSAVYLCASSLGVNEQFFGPGTRLTVL.

This sequence joins TRBV27 and TRBJ2-2; no clear D. Trimming took 4 bases from V and 3 from J, leaving 9 bases between them. CDR3 length: 14 residues. Germline lookup yields CDR1 MNHEY and CDR2 SMNVEV (reference sequence). The CDR3: CASSWGRDTGELFF. Written as DNA, the CDR3 is TGTGCCAGCAGTTGGGGTCGGGACACCGGGGAGCTGTTTTTT.

As for this clone: Germline and junction disagree at one end, which may indicate a read error. Other DNA sequences in this sample translate to the same CDR3. The chain recombines TRBV5-4 with TRBJ1-2; 9 positions match TRBD1. From germline, CDR1 is SGHNT and CDR2 YYREEE (reference sequence). The CDR3 sequence is 14 residues long. In DNA, the CDR3 is TGCGCCAGCAGCTGGGGGACAGGGAGTACTGGCTACACCTTC. The encoded protein is CASSWGTGSTGYTF.

The rearrangement joins TRBV6-5 to TRBJ2-2, with D perhaps matching TRBD1 or TRBD2 (6 bases each). V lost 6 bases, J lost 3 bases, and 11 bases lay in between. This CDR3 spans 14 amino acids. Germline loops: CDR1 MNHEY, CDR2 SVGAGI. The CDR3 is CASRFGGDTGELFF. Here the CDR3 DNA reads TGTGCCAGCAGGTTCGGGGGCGACACCGGGGAGCTGTTTTTT.

V gene TRBV10-3 combines with J gene TRBJ1-2; D remains unclear. Trimming removed 2 bases at V and 0 bases at J, with 10 bases between. CDR1 ENHRY and CDR2 SYGVKD come from the germline V gene. CDR3 length: 15 residues. CDR3 region: CAISEVGDANYGYTF. The CDR3 nucleotides read TGTGCCATCAGTGAGGTCGGGGATGCTAACTATGGCTACACCTTC.

The genes are TRBV19 and TRBJ2-2; 8 nucleotides line up with TRBD2. Per the germline V gene, CDR1 is LNHDA and CDR2 is SQIVND (reference sequence). Losses at the gene ends were 8 bases for V and 3 bases for J; bases not matched to a gene: 5. The CDR3 is 14 amino acids. The chain's CDR3 is CASDSGIYTGELFF. As DNA, the CDR3 is TGTGCCAGTGATAGCGGGATCTACACCGGGGAGCTGTTTTTT.

A single count supports this clone. CDR3 amino acids: CASSAGEAGYGYTF. CDR3 bases: TGCGCCAGCAGCGCTGGAGAGGCGGGCTATGGCTACACCTTC. This chain links TRBV5-1 with TRBJ1-2; D unclear. Trimming left V 4 bases short and J 4 bases short, with 14 bases between. CDR3 length equals 14 residues. CDR1 and CDR2 (germline): SGHRS, YFSETQ.

This clone counts as medium-sized (0.01 to 0.1%). The sample carries other DNA sequences with the same CDR3. The chain recombines TRBV7-3 with TRBJ2-1, with D possibly TRBD2 on 5 matching bases. Trimming shortened V by 0 bases and J by 5 bases, and 5 bases separated the two germline ends. This CDR3 is 13 amino acids long. Germline CDR1 reads SGHTA; CDR2 reads FQGTGA. CDR3 protein: CASSLTGNNEQFF. DNA of the CDR3: TGTGCCAGCAGCTTAACCGGGAACAATGAGCAGTTCTTC. Drawing the rest from reference TRBV7-3 and TRBJ2-1, the complete variable domain is GAGVSQTPSNKVTEKGKYVELRCDPISGHTALYWYRQSLGQGPEFLIYFQGTGAADDSGLPNDRFFAVRPEGSVSTLKIQRTERGDSAVYLCASSLTGNNEQFFGPGTRLTVL.

The chain employs TRBV11-2 and TRBJ2-1; no clear D gene. Trimming took 2 bases from V and 6 from J, leaving 5 bases between them. Germline values: CDR1 SGHAT, CDR2 FQNNGV. There are 12 residues in the CDR3. The CDR3 spells CASSLNGNEQFF. The CDR3 region has the DNA TGTGCCAGCAGCTTAAATGGCAATGAGCAGTTCTTC.

This chain connects TRBV19 to TRBJ2-7, with TRBD1 as a possible D gene (6 bases). The CDR3 totals 15 residues. Germline V gene sequence: CDR1 LNHDA, CDR2 SQIVND (reference sequence). The V end lost 4 bases, the J end lost 6 bases, and 19 bases lay between the germline ends. CDR3 sequence: CASSKPQQGQPEQYF. For the CDR3, the DNA is TGTGCCAGTAGTAAACCACAACAGGGCCAACCCGAGCAGTACTTC.

This chain connects TRBV6-5 to TRBJ2-3; D is unresolved. Trimming shortened V by 8 bases and J by 5 bases, and 14 bases separated the two germline ends. CDR3 length: 13 amino acids. Germline-derived CDR1 and CDR2 are MNHEY and SVGAGI. Here the CDR3 DNA reads TGTGCCAGCTCCCAGATCTACCAAGATACGCAGTATTTT. Its translation: CASSQIYQDTQYF.

The chain links TRBV5-1 to TRBJ1-2; a possible D gene is TRBD1 (5 bases). Germline V CDR1 and CDR2: SGHRS, YFSETQ. Between the trimmed V and J ends, which lost 4 bases and 7 bases, there was a span of 11 bases. CDR3 size: 12 residues. The CDR3 reads CASSGGIAGYTF. The CDR3 DNA sequence: TGCGCCAGCAGCGGGGGGATCGCTGGCTACACCTTC.